The rows below give T cell receptor beta chains drawn from one sample of a study of cytomegalovirus exposure and HLA in healthy donors. Clones were read by immunoSEQ multiplex PCR, and TCRdb kept only the in-frame ones, dropping some. Among more than 100,000 clones, more than 60% were seen once, and the ten largest hold under 9.5%. Sequenced material: PBMCs. These TCRs come from a woman aged 40 to 49 in good health and CMV-seropositive. The CDR3 runs from the conserved cysteine through the conserved F or W. D genes are given only for firm matches. Only some rows state a clone size, as once, few, many or a class for expanded clones.

TRBV5-1	.	TRBJ1-1	TRBD1	CASGKQGIGTEAFF	TGCGCCAGCGGAAAACAGGGGATTGGCACTGAAGCTTTCTTT
TRBV27	.	TRBJ1-1	.	CASSLWGLNTEAFF	TGTGCCAGCAGTTTATGGGGGCTGAACACTGAAGCTTTCTTT
TRBV19	.	TRBJ1-4	.	CASSVNSLNEKLFF	TGTGCCAGTAGTGTTAACAGCCTTAATGAAAAACTGTTTTTT
TRBV5-1	few	TRBJ2-7	TRBD1	CASRILDRGVYEQYF	TGCGCCAGCAGAATTTTGGACAGGGGGGTATACGAGCAGTACTTC
TRBV27	.	TRBJ1-2	.	CASSLWGTSYGYTF	TGTGCCAGCAGTTTATGGGGCACTTCCTATGGCTACACCTTC
TRBV30	.	TRBJ1-5	.	CAWSGYNNQPQHF	TGTGCCTGGAGTGGTTATAACAATCAGCCCCAGCATTTT
TRBV9	.	TRBJ1-1	.	CASSPAGGLTYTEAFF	TGTGCCAGCAGCCCAGCGGGGGGCCTTACCTACACTGAAGCTTTCTTT
TRBV7-8	once	TRBJ2-2	TRBD1	CASSLAGTGITGELFF	TGTGCCAGCAGCTTAGCAGGGACAGGGATAACCGGGGAGCTGTTTTTT
TRBV19	.	TRBJ2-2	.	CASSLGLGTAGELFF	TGTGCCAGTAGTCTAGGACTGGGTACCGCCGGGGAGCTGTTTTTT
TRBV6-1	.	TRBJ2-7	TRBD2	CASTSGLAVYEQYF	TGTGCCAGCACTTCGGGACTAGCCGTTTACGAGCAGTACTTC
TRBV5-6	.	TRBJ2-2	TRBD1	CASGRDRSNTGELFF	TGTGCCAGCGGCCGGGACAGGTCGAACACCGGGGAGCTGTTTTTT
TRBV7-8	.	TRBJ2-5	TRBD2	CASSLVAGASETQYF	TGTGCCAGCAGCTTAGTGGCGGGAGCGTCGGAGACCCAGTACTTC
TRBV28	.	TRBJ2-5	.	CASSFGLLYQETQYF	TGTGCCAGCAGTTTCGGACTCCTGTACCAAGAGACCCAGTACTTC
TRBV6-5	.	TRBJ1-1	TRBD1	CASSYGSGGRTEAFF	TGTGCCAGCAGTTACGGGTCAGGGGGACGCACTGAAGCTTTCTTT
TRBV7-9	few	TRBJ2-7	TRBD2	CASSPLTAGTSLYEQYF	TGTGCCAGCAGCCCATTGACAGCCGGGACTAGCCTCTACGAGCAGTACTTC
TRBV6-5	.	TRBJ1-6	.	CASSYPRGEYNSPLHF	TGTGCCAGCAGTTACCCCAGGGGCGAATATAATTCACCCCTCCACTTT
TRBV28	.	TRBJ2-1	.	CASFSPLSPNGQFF	TGTGCCAGCTTTAGCCCCCTGAGCCCTAATGGGCAGTTCTTC
TRBV29-1	few	TRBJ1-4	TRBD1	CSVRGDRGEKLFF	TGCAGCGTTCGAGGGGACAGGGGTGAAAAACTGTTTTTT
TRBV4-1	.	TRBJ2-7	TRBD2	CASSQERLTSGHSYEQYF	TGCGCCAGCAGCCAAGAAAGATTGACTAGCGGGCATTCCTACGAGCAGTACTTC
TRBV6-5	many	TRBJ2-7	TRBD2	CASSYSGRGGFEQYF	TGTGCCAGCAGTTACTCGGGGCGGGGGGGCTTCGAGCAGTACTTC
TRBV10-3	once	TRBJ1-2	TRBD1	CAISEWAGGLYGYTF	TGTGCCATCAGTGAGTGGGCAGGGGGCCTCTATGGCTACACCTTC
TRBV5-1	.	TRBJ1-1	.	CASSTGQLNTEAFF	TGCGCCAGCAGCACCGGACAGCTGAACACTGAAGCTTTCTTT
TRBV13	.	TRBJ1-1	.	CASSKAPGRGYTEAFF	TGTGCCAGCAGTAAAGCTCCAGGGAGGGGGTACACTGAAGCTTTCTTT
TRBV2	.	TRBJ2-3	TRBD1	CASGPGTGTDTQYF	TGTGCCAGCGGACCCGGGACAGGCACAGATACGCAGTATTTT
TRBV5-1	few	TRBJ1-1	.	CASSLEAGWDTEAFF	TGCGCCAGCAGCTTGGAGGCGGGGTGGGACACTGAAGCTTTCTTT
TRBV6-1	few	TRBJ1-5	.	CASSEVSQGGQPQHF	TGTGCCAGCAGTGAAGTCTCGCAGGGTGGTCAGCCCCAGCATTTT
TRBV5-1	.	TRBJ1-6	TRBD1	CASSLGQGSNSPLHF	TGCGCCAGCAGCTTGGGACAGGGAAGTAATTCACCCCTCCACTTT
TRBV16	.	TRBJ1-1	.	CASSQSAGIGTEAFF	TGTGCCAGCAGCCAATCAGCAGGGATCGGCACTGAAGCTTTCTTT
TRBV2	.	TRBJ2-5	TRBD1	CASSDSRGRETQYF	TGTGCCAGCAGTGATTCCAGGGGGCGGGAGACCCAGTACTTC
TRBV15	few	TRBJ2-7	TRBD2	CATSRDLPGLAASYEQYF	TGTGCCACCAGCAGAGATCTCCCGGGACTAGCGGCCTCCTACGAGCAGTACTTC
TRBV27	few	TRBJ2-1	.	CASSPRAQTVTRGNEQFF	TGTGCCAGCAGTCCCCGGGCGCAGACAGTGACTCGGGGGAATGAGCAGTTCTTC
TRBV6-1	few	TRBJ2-3	.	CASSSRTNTDTQYF	TGTGCCAGCAGTTCCAGGACTAACACAGATACGCAGTATTTT
TRBV12-5	.	TRBJ2-5	TRBD1	CASGPGTGLGETQYF	TGTGCTAGTGGTCCCGGGACAGGGCTCGGAGAGACCCAGTACTTC
TRBV5-1	once	TRBJ1-1	.	CASSVGIGATEAFF	TGCGCCAGCAGCGTCGGTATCGGTGCTACTGAAGCTTTCTTT
TRBV30	.	TRBJ1-4	.	CAWTRDATNEKLFF	TGTGCCTGGACGCGCGATGCAACTAATGAAAAACTGTTTTTT
TRBV19	.	TRBJ1-1	.	CASSWGRAEAFF	TGTGCCAGTAGTTGGGGGAGGGCTGAAGCTTTCTTT
TRBV5-6	few	TRBJ1-4	TRBD1	CASSSYRGRKEKLFF	TGTGCCAGCAGCTCATACAGGGGGCGGAAAGAAAAACTGTTTTTT
TRBV5-1	.	TRBJ2-7	TRBD2	CASSLRGPGLGGYEQYF	TGCGCCAGCAGCTTGCGGGGACCGGGACTAGGTGGGTACGAGCAGTACTTC
TRBV19	.	TRBJ1-2	.	CASSIPPNYGYTF	TGTGCCAGTAGTATCCCTCCTAACTATGGCTACACCTTC
TRBV29-1	.	TRBJ2-2	.	CSVVTGRTGELFF	TGCAGCGTTGTCACAGGGAGAACCGGGGAGCTGTTTTTT
TRBV2	.	TRBJ2-1	TRBD2	CASSEAGLEQFF	TGTGCCAGCAGTGAAGCGGGACTAGAGCAGTTCTTC
TRBV20-1	.	TRBJ2-1	.	CSARASQEQFF	TGCAGTGCTAGGGCTTCGCAGGAGCAGTTCTTC
TRBV27	.	TRBJ1-5	TRBD1	CASSFGTGVFGRNQPQHF	TGTGCCAGCAGTTTCGGGACAGGGGTATTTGGTAGAAATCAGCCCCAGCATTTT
TRBV28	.	TRBJ1-3	.	CASSDNSGNTIYF	TGTGCCAGCAGCGACAACTCTGGAAACACCATATATTTT
TRBV6-5	few	TRBJ1-1	.	CASSYYQAPNTEAFF	TGTGCCAGCAGTTACTACCAGGCTCCTAACACTGAAGCTTTCTTT
TRBV2	.	TRBJ2-3	TRBD2	CASSDALAGGPDTQYF	TGTGCCAGCAGTGACGCACTAGCGGGGGGCCCAGATACGCAGTATTTT
TRBV25-1	.	TRBJ1-5	.	CASETTGGNQPQHF	TGTGCCAGCGAAACGACAGGCGGCAATCAGCCCCAGCATTTT
TRBV7-9	.	TRBJ2-4	TRBD1	CASSRLGTGSKNIQYF	TGTGCCAGCAGCAGACTTGGGACAGGCTCAAAAAACATTCAGTACTTC
TRBV19	few	TRBJ1-4	.	CASRVGPPVEIYEKLFF	TGTGCCAGTAGAGTCGGTCCCCCGGTCGAGATTTATGAAAAACTGTTTTTT
TRBV6-5	.	TRBJ2-7	.	CASSYSPYEQYF	TGTGCCAGCAGTTACTCCCCTTACGAGCAGTACTTC
TRBV2	.	TRBJ1-1	.	CASSEEMNTEAFF	TGTGCCAGCAGTGAGGAGATGAACACTGAAGCTTTCTTT